This passage covers 7 T cell receptor beta chains from one sample sequenced in a study of cytomegalovirus exposure and HLA in healthy donors. Vbeta (60) and Jbeta (13) primers were used in the PCR. Clones were sequenced by immunoSEQ multiplex PCR, and TCRdb holds only the in-frame ones, with some missing. Of about 140,000 clones listed, roughly 80% are singletons. Sequenced: PBMCs. These receptors were taken from a man aged 35-49 years in good health and CMV-seronegative.

The chain links TRBV4-3 to TRBJ2-3, with D hard to call. Germline-derived CDR1 and CDR2 are LGHNA and YSLEER. The V end was cut by 1 base, the J end by 3 bases, with 5 bases between. The CDR3 runs to 13 residues. The CDR3 loop is CASSQVLTDTQYF. The CDR3 DNA reads as TGCGCCAGCAGCCAAGTTTTAACAGATACGCAGTATTTT.

The rearrangement uses TRBV30 and TRBJ2-3; D gene unclear. The CDR3 runs 12 residues. V was shortened by 2 bases and J by 6 bases, with 9 bases between the two germline ends. CDR1 and CDR2 from the germline V gene are GTSNPN and SVGIG (reference sequence). DNA for the CDR3: TGTGCCTGGAGTCCCTCGGAGGATACGCAGTATTTT. It encodes CAWSPSEDTQYF.

The V and J genes are TRBV30 and TRBJ1-2, with TRBD1 matching 7 bases. This CDR3 is built from 14 residues. Unmatched junction bases numbered 6, after V lost 3 bases and J lost 2 bases. CDR1 is GTSNPN and CDR2 is SVGIG in the germline V gene (reference sequence). The CDR3 is CAWRDSTGNYGYTF. The CDR3 DNA is TGTGCCTGGAGGGACTCGACAGGGAACTATGGCTACACCTTC.

V gene TRBV9 combines with J gene TRBJ2-7, with D possibly being TRBD2 (7 bases). Deletions cut 0 bases from V and 2 bases from J, with 12 bases between. This CDR3 comprises 15 residues. Germline CDR1 reads SGDLS; CDR2 reads YYNGEE. CDR3 region: CASSVGQGRAYEQYF. The CDR3 DNA is TGTGCCAGCAGCGTAGGGCAGGGGAGGGCCTACGAGCAGTACTTC.

The chain employs TRBV18 and TRBJ2-7, with 8 positions matching TRBD1. With V trimmed by 2 bases and J by 0 bases, 0 bases remained unmatched. Germline V gene sequence: CDR1 KGHSH, CDR2 LQKENI. The CDR3 length is 14 residues. Here the CDR3 reads CASSPDRGSYEQYF. In DNA form, the CDR3 reads TGTGCCAGCTCACCAGACAGGGGCTCCTACGAGCAGTACTTC.

V usage is TRBV6-5 and J usage is TRBJ2-7; 7 nucleotides align to TRBD1. Germline values: CDR1 MNHEY, CDR2 SVGAGI. With 2 bases clipped from V and 0 bases from J, the junction kept 4 bases outside the gene matches. This CDR3 has 15 residues. The CDR3 sequence is CASSYGGQLSYEQYF. CDR3 nucleotide sequence: TGTGCCAGCAGTTACGGGGGACAGCTCTCCTACGAGCAGTACTTC.

This chain joins TRBV6-5 and TRBJ2-3; D gene uncertain. V was trimmed by 4 bases and J by 0 bases, leaving 8 bases between them. Germline-derived CDR1 and CDR2 are MNHEY and SVGAGI. The CDR3 is made up of 14 amino acids. In nucleotides, the CDR3 is TGTGCCAGCAGTTCTGATCTAAGCACAGATACGCAGTATTTT. It translates to CASSSDLSTDTQYF.